The next 27 T cell receptor beta chains were all read from a single sample in a study of blood T cell repertoires in COVID-19 (dated by TCRdb to about 2020). The library relied on the immunoSEQ multiplex PCR assay. The table was pulled from immuneACCESS by TCRdb, which kept in-frame rearrangements only. Such tables lose some clones; where checked, under half of the loss comes from unresolved V genes, and the rest has no known cause. Counted in this sample were about 160,000 clones; 81% of them appeared once. Approximately 9.9% of the sample comes from the top ten. Sample: peripheral blood. Receptor source: a man aged 55 to 70 with active or convalescent COVID-19.

This chain links TRBV5-1 with TRBJ1-4; 7 positions match TRBD1. V trimming: 4 bases; J trimming: 7 bases; junction bases outside the gene matches: 10. Germline CDR1 reads SGHRS; CDR2 reads YFSETQ. The CDR3 is 15 amino acids. In DNA form, the CDR3 reads TGCGCCAGCAGCCTGGGGGGGAGACAGGGTGAAAAACTGTTTTTT. Residues: CASSLGGRQGEKLFF. Full variable domain (rest looked up from reference TRBV5-1 and TRBJ1-4): KAGVTQTPRYLIKTRGQQVTLSCSPISGHRSVSWYQQTPGQGLQFLFEYFSETQRNKGNFPGRFSGRQFSNSRSEMNVSTLELGDSALYLCASSLGGRQGEKLFFGSGTQLSVL.

The rearrangement joins TRBV4-1 to TRBJ1-4, with 7 bases identical to TRBD1. The CDR3 is made up of 17 amino acids. After removal of 4 bases from V and 8 bases from J, the junction contained 16 bases not matched to a gene. The germline CDR1 and CDR2 sequences are MGHRA and YSYEKL. The CDR3 coding sequence is TGCGCCAGCAGCCTGAGTGGTGAAGGGGGCGGAAAAGAAAAACTGTTTTTT. The encoded protein is CASSLSGEGGGKEKLFF.

The chain carries TRBV11-3 and TRBJ2-5, with TRBD2 as a possible D gene (6 bases). Germline values: CDR1 SGHNT, CDR2 YENEEA. Trimming took 1 base from V and 1 from J, leaving 10 bases between them. The CDR3 has 15 amino acids. In nucleotides, the CDR3 is TGTGCCAGCAGCTTAGGGGGGACTGCCCAAGAGACCCAGTACTTC. It is translated as CASSLGGTAQETQYF.

V usage is TRBV7-2 and J usage is TRBJ1-5; 7 bases are a match to TRBD1. V lost 3 bases and J lost 1; bases outside the gene matches: 6. This CDR3 is 16 amino acids long. Germline-derived CDR1 and CDR2 are SGHTA and FQGNSA. The CDR3 DNA sequence: TGTGCCAGCAGCTTTTCCGGGACAGTCAGCAATCAGCCCCAGCATTTT. The encoded protein is CASSFSGTVSNQPQHF.

The chain links TRBV5-8 to TRBJ1-6, with D maybe TRBD1 (6 bases). The germline V and J ends were trimmed by 10 bases and 7 bases, with 15 bases remaining between them. CDR1 and CDR2 (germline): SGHTS, YDEGEE. The length of the CDR3 is 13 residues. DNA for the CDR3: TGTGCCGCGTGGGGGCAGAGAAATTCACCCCTCCACTTT. The encoded protein is CAAWGQRNSPLHF.

The rearrangement links TRBV6-2 or TRBV6-3 to TRBJ1-3, with D possibly being TRBD1 (5 bases). V dropped 0 bases and J dropped 1 base, with 13 bases sitting between them. CDR1 and CDR2 (germline): MNHEY, SVGEGT. The CDR3 spans 17 residues. The CDR3 coding sequence is TGTGCCAGCAGTTACTCGACCCAGGGTGCGTCTGGAAACACCATATATTTT. Its translation: CASSYSTQGASGNTIYF.

The chain employs TRBV27 and TRBJ2-2, with 10 bases identical to TRBD1. The CDR3 runs 15 residues. The V and J ends lost 5 bases and 7 bases, in that order; junction bases with no gene match: 7. From germline, CDR1 is MNHEY and CDR2 SMNVEV (reference sequence). The CDR3 sequence is CASSQGTGEIGELFF. CDR3 in DNA: TGTGCCAGCAGTCAGGGGACAGGGGAAATCGGGGAGCTGTTTTTT.

V gene TRBV6-5 combines with J gene TRBJ1-6, with 7 nucleotides matching TRBD1. CDR1 is MNHEY and CDR2 is SVGAGI in the germline V gene. With V trimmed by 6 bases and J by 7 bases, 6 bases remained unmatched. CDR3 length: 14 amino acids. The CDR3 bases are TGTGCCAGCAGGGATGGGACAGAGAATTCACCCCTCCACTTT. Translating it yields CASRDGTENSPLHF.

This sequence joins TRBV27 and TRBJ2-7; tentative D call: TRBD1 (6 bases). The length of the CDR3 is 15 residues. V was trimmed by 6 bases and J by 2 bases, leaving 17 bases between them. Germline CDR1 is MNHEY and CDR2 is SMNVEV (reference sequence). CDR3 region: CASRTTWGPPYEQYF. CDR3 nucleotides: TGTGCCAGCAGAACCACCTGGGGGCCACCCTACGAGCAGTACTTC.

The chain employs TRBV6-5 and TRBJ1-4; TRBD1 might be the D (6 bases). Trimming took off 5 bases at V and 7 bases at J, with 17 bases between the two ends. CDR1 and CDR2 (germline): MNHEY, SVGAGI. CDR3 size: 15 residues. CDR3 in amino acids: CASSSEQGALEKLFF. CDR3 bases: TGTGCCAGCAGTAGCGAACAGGGCGCCCTTGAAAAACTGTTTTTT.

The V and J genes are TRBV5-1 and TRBJ2-3, with 13 bases identical to TRBD2. The V segment lost 3 bases and the J segment 3 bases; nucleotides outside the gene matches: 7. The germline V gene has CDR1 SGHRS and CDR2 YFSETQ. The CDR3 has 17 residues. The CDR3 loop is CASSSMTSGRPTDTQYF. DNA for the CDR3: TGCGCCAGCAGCTCGATGACTAGCGGGAGGCCTACAGATACGCAGTATTTT.

The chain joins TRBV11-3 to TRBJ1-1; D unclear. The CDR3 is made up of 13 amino acids. CDR1 is SGHNT, CDR2 YENEEA, per germline. V was cut by 5 bases and J by 1 base, with 8 bases left in between. In DNA form, the CDR3 reads TGTGCCAGCAGCCCCGAGGCGAACACTGAAGCTTTCTTT. It is translated as CASSPEANTEAFF. Complete variable domain (other parts from reference TRBV11-3 and TRBJ1-1): EAGVVQSPRYKIIEKKQPVAFWCNPISGHNTLYWYLQNLGQGPELLIRYENEEAVDDSQLPKDRFSAERLKGVDSTLKIQPAELGDSAVYLCASSPEANTEAFFGQGTRLTVV.

The rearrangement links TRBV5-6 to TRBJ2-7; the match to TRBD1 covers 7 bases. CDR1 SGHDT and CDR2 YYEEEE come from the germline V gene. With V trimmed by 2 bases and J by 3 bases, 5 bases remained unmatched. The CDR3 has 14 residues. The CDR3 bases are TGTGCCAGCAGCTTCTTGGGACAGAACTACGAGCAGTACTTC. Protein sequence: CASSFLGQNYEQYF.

The rearrangement links TRBV21-1 to TRBJ2-5; the D call in the table, TRBD2, was not verified against the DNA. TRBV21-1 is a known pseudogene. This CDR3 has 19 residues. CDR3 in amino acids: CASSKAGLAGPPGQETQYF. DNA of the CDR3: TGTGCCAGCAGCAAAGCGGGTCTAGCGGGACCTCCGGGCCAAGAGACCCAGTACTTC.

The CDR3 sequence is CASSLERAGYTF. DNA for the CDR3: TGCGCCAGCAGCTTGGAGCGGGCGGGCTACACCTTC. This chain connects TRBV5-1 to TRBJ1-2; D gene unclear. V was trimmed by 0 bases and J by 8 bases, leaving 8 bases between them. The CDR3 consists of 12 residues. Germline CDR1 reads SGHRS; CDR2 reads YFSETQ.

This sequence joins TRBV6-2 or TRBV6-3 and TRBJ2-2; D not resolved. Trimming took 8 bases from V and 6 from J, leaving 10 bases between them. CDR1 MNHEY and CDR2 SVGEGT come from the germline V gene. The CDR3 runs to 12 residues. This CDR3 reads CASGRGPGELFF. Here the CDR3 DNA reads TGTGCCAGCGGCCGAGGCCCCGGGGAGCTGTTTTTT.

The chain recombines TRBV10-3 with TRBJ1-1, with D perhaps TRBD1 (6 bases). The CDR3 has 16 residues. The ends were cut back, 3 bases at V and 3 bases at J, with 17 bases in the middle. CDR1 is ENHRY, CDR2 SYGVKD, per germline. The CDR3 region is CAISDLRQKGDTEAFF. CDR3 bases: TGTGCCATCAGTGATTTGCGTCAAAAGGGGGACACTGAAGCTTTCTTT.

The gene calls are TRBV14 and TRBJ1-3; TRBD1 aligns across 7 bases. Trimming took 5 bases from V and 3 from J; bases not matched to a gene: 10. There are 16 residues in the CDR3. Germline CDR1 reads SGHDN; CDR2 reads FVKESK. The CDR3 region is CASSVTTGFFGNTIYF. CDR3 DNA: TGTGCCAGCAGCGTGACGACAGGGTTCTTTGGAAACACCATATATTTT.

Remarks on this clone: Other nucleotide sequences in the sample specify the same CDR3. V and J are TRBV19 and TRBJ2-7; a possible D gene is TRBD1 (6 bases). The CDR3 sequence is 12 residues long. V gave up 11 bases and J gave up 1 base, with 12 bases separating them. CDR1 is LNHDA and CDR2 is SQIVND in the germline V gene (reference sequence). The CDR3 sequence: CASSDRSYEQYF. Written as DNA, the CDR3 is TGTGCCTCCTCGGACAGATCCTACGAGCAGTACTTC.

The chain carries TRBV3-1 (or the pseudogene TRBV3-2) and TRBJ2-3, with 11 bases that match TRBD1. The CDR3 has 15 residues. V shed 4 bases and J 4 bases; nucleotides not matched to a gene: 4. The germline V gene encodes CDR1 LGHDT and CDR2 YNNKEL (reference sequence). The CDR3 loop is CASSPPGQGADTQYF. The CDR3 DNA reads TGTGCCAGCAGCCCGCCGGGACAGGGGGCAGATACGCAGTATTTT.

This clone was seen a single time. The CDR3 sequence: CASSFGLAGNNEQFF. In DNA form, the CDR3 reads TGTGCCAGCAGTTTCGGACTAGCGGGCAACAATGAGCAGTTCTTC. The chain uses TRBV28 and TRBJ2-1, with 11 nucleotides matching TRBD2. The CDR3 runs 15 residues. Germline CDR1 reads MDHEN; CDR2 reads SYDVKM. After removal of 3 bases from V and 5 bases from J, the junction contained 3 bases not matched to a gene.

This sequence joins TRBV6-6 and TRBJ2-3, with 7 bases aligning to TRBD2. The CDR3 has 14 amino acids. With V trimmed by 8 bases and J by 7 bases, 12 bases remained unmatched. Per the germline V gene, CDR1 is MNHNY and CDR2 is SVGAGI (reference sequence). The CDR3, as DNA: TGTGCCAGCGGGCGGGCCGGGACTATTAATACGCAGTATTTT. Translating gives CASGRAGTINTQYF.

This rearrangement joins TRBV6-5 to TRBJ1-1; D possibly corresponds to TRBD1 (6 bases). This CDR3 is built from 14 residues. In germline, CDR1 is MNHEY, CDR2 SVGAGI. Trimming stripped 8 bases from V and 6 bases from J, with 19 bases between. The CDR3 here is CASVRGGARAEAFF. In nucleotides, the CDR3 is TGTGCCAGCGTCCGGGGGGGCGCGAGAGCTGAAGCTTTCTTT.

This clone appeared once. The chain is built from TRBV5-1 and TRBJ2-2; D is ambiguous. Germline CDR1 reads SGHRS; CDR2 reads YFSETQ. CDR3 size: 13 residues. Trimming removed 4 bases from V and 3 bases from J, with 7 bases in between. The CDR3 DNA reads as TGCGCCAGCAGCCCACTTGACACCGGGGAGCTGTTTTTT. This translates into CASSPLDTGELFF.

The genes are TRBV18 and TRBJ1-2; D is unclear. Trimming stripped 1 base from V and 3 bases from J, with 12 bases between. Germline CDR1 reads KGHSH; CDR2 reads LQKENI. CDR3 length: 15 residues. The CDR3 protein is CASSPRAETHYGYTF. Here the CDR3 DNA reads TGTGCCAGCTCACCACGCGCGGAGACCCACTATGGCTACACCTTC.

This CDR3 reads CASSQAQNYNEQFF. Here the CDR3 DNA reads TGTGCCAGCAGCCAAGCCCAGAACTACAATGAGCAGTTCTTC. V gene TRBV7-8 combines with J gene TRBJ2-1; D is uncertain. The germline gives CDR1 SGHVS, CDR2 FQNEAQ. The CDR3 totals 14 residues. The V end was cut by 5 bases, the J end by 3 bases, with 11 bases between.

V gene TRBV10-1 combines with J gene TRBJ2-7, with D possibly being TRBD1 (5 bases). V dropped 7 bases and J dropped 2 bases, with 15 bases sitting between them. From germline, CDR1 is WNHNN and CDR2 SYGVQD (reference sequence). This CDR3 is 14 amino acids long. CDR3 amino acids: CASTLDTNTYEQYF. Written as DNA, the CDR3 is TGCGCCAGCACCCTGGACACCAATACCTACGAGCAGTACTTC.